What follows describes a single T cell receptor beta chain. Its antigen target is currently unknown. One base away there is no much larger clone; base qualities are not given. The CDR3 sequence holds 15 residues, the cysteine and phenylalanine included. CDR3 DNA is the only sequence kept; it has 45 bases, read in frame from the first base. Trimming accounts for 2 bases at V and 4 bases at J, while the number of junction bases matched to no gene is 5. The germline V gene (reference sequence) specifies SGHNT as CDR1 and YYREEE as CDR2. This record comes from a study of radiation and T cells in renal cell carcinoma (dated by TCRdb to the early 2020s). Turning to the overall study: TCR beta sequencing covered approximately 50 samples in total, comprising around 26 tumors and about 27 peripheral blood samples. In the roughly 49 samples combined, 4 million to 5 million unique CDR3 nucleotide sequences were found, encoding roughly 3,000,000 unique CDR3 amino acid sequences. The final blood draw took place at 4 weeks after radiation, the same time as nephrectomy. Broader findings and caveats from the paper: Tracking of blood repertoire dynamics stopped at roughly four weeks after treatment, with no follow-up past that point. Because pretreatment tumor biopsies were not available, the baseline intratumoral presence of clonotypes could not be determined. Because the trial had a single-armed design, the trial could not examine how radiation dose or scheduling affected the TCR repertoire. Top tumor clonotypes rose in blood from baseline to 2 weeks post-radiation, then contracted by 4 weeks, suggesting transient expansion of tumor-resident clones.

The meaning of the sample's time point label: blood 4 weeks post-SBRT, at nephrectomy. Per the publication, the treatment or condition label means: 15 Gy SBRT to primary tumor, nephrectomy 4 weeks later. The samples were obtained from a clinical trial, where primary renal cell carcinomas were treated with 15 Gy stereotactic body radiation therapy and then removed by nephrectomy 4 weeks afterward. To follow tumor-enriched clonotypes, serial peripheral blood was collected from radiation-treated patients at baseline and at 2 weeks and 4 weeks after SBRT. Renal cell carcinoma with clear cell pathology was present in all patients. Genomic DNA for TCR sequencing was prepared using the QIAamp DNA Blood Mini Kit (Qiagen). Only samples passing all quality control checks were included in the analyses. TCR beta libraries were generated from genomic DNA with the immunoSEQ kit, following the manufacturer's recommendations. To prepare libraries, a first multiplex PCR with proprietary primers was run, followed by a second PCR that added unique barcodes, and a bead cleanup was done after each round. A positive control reaction and a negative control reaction, both provided in the kit, were run with every batch of samples. The final libraries were assessed on an Agilent 4200 TapeStation D1000 ScreenTape, pooled by volume, and quantified by qPCR. An Illumina NextSeq500 fitted with a MidOutput 150-cycle cartridge performed the sequencing, running 156 Read1 cycles and 15 Index1 cycles with the kit's custom primers. The pooled library was loaded at approximately 0.92 pM with about 20% PhiX control spiked in. The original pipeline was this. Vendor-processed data were analyzed in R, with a clonotype defined as all T cells sharing the same CDR3 nucleotide sequence. For clone abundance analyses, frequencies were normalized to the 10,000 most abundant clones in each sample. Public T cell clones, averaging fewer than five per sample, were removed before analysis. Tumor-enriched clonotypes and baseline blood-enriched clonotypes were defined as those with an abundance difference of at least 32-fold between compartments. A beta-binomial differential abundance model was applied to find clonotypes that expanded or contracted between blood time points. Similarity between tumor and blood repertoires was quantified using the Baroni-Urbani and Buser coefficient, and groups were compared with two-tailed Wilcoxon tests in R. This immuneACCESS table, as held by TCRdb, lists in-frame sequences with V and J called but not all clones. Of the missing ones, under half trace to an unresolved V gene in checked studies; the others have no known cause. The V and J calls and the clone size are those of that table, but D and trimming were determined from the DNA. Recorded for this sample are under 100,000 clones; 84% of them occurred a single time. The ten largest clones take up roughly 7.9% of the sample.

The sequencing here drew on blood, taken from a patient whose treatment included radiotherapy and nephrectomy. The V gene is TRBV5-4 and the J gene is TRBJ2-3, and 9 junction bases match TRBD2. The receptor comes from a man aged 60 to 69 with renal cell carcinoma. The nucleotides read TGTGCCAGCAGCTTAGTAGCGGGAGTGTCAGATACGCAGTATTTT. This translates into CASSLVAGVSDTQYF.